These T cell receptor beta chains were read from a single sample in a study of shared clonotypes between healthy human individuals. Using immunoSEQ multiplex PCR, the repertoire was profiled, and TCRdb retains in-frame clones only, with some absent. The sample has about a million clones; roughly 80% are singletons. The sequencing sample was made of memory CD4+ T cells sorted from blood. The receptors originated from a man between 18 and 29 years old in good health. The conserved cysteine and the conserved F or W are not part of the CDR3 here. A D gene is named only where the DNA matches it firmly.

v_call: TRBV6-5
cdr3_length: 13
j_call: TRBJ2-1
d_call: NA
cdr3_aa: ASSYPGSPYNEQF

v_call: TRBV28
cdr3_length: 10
j_call: TRBJ1-2
d_call: NA
cdr3_aa: ASSFRTYGYT

v_call: TRBV30
cdr3_length: 13
j_call: TRBJ1-1
d_call: TRBD1
cdr3_aa: AWTKPQGENTEAF

v_call: TRBV27
cdr3_length: 12
j_call: TRBJ1-2
d_call: NA
cdr3_aa: ASSRLPSNYGYT

v_call: TRBV18
cdr3_length: 13
j_call: TRBJ1-2
d_call: TRBD1
cdr3_aa: ASSPGQGAGYGYT

v_call: TRBV11-3
cdr3_length: 15
j_call: TRBJ2-7
d_call: NA
cdr3_aa: ASSFEAWQGNTYEQY

v_call: TRBV10-2
cdr3_length: 10
j_call: TRBJ2-3
d_call: NA
cdr3_aa: ASSDVTSSGS

v_call: TRBV19
cdr3_length: 11
j_call: TRBJ1-1
d_call: NA
cdr3_aa: ASSIFRGVEAF

v_call: TRBV6-1
cdr3_length: 15
j_call: TRBJ2-2
d_call: NA
cdr3_aa: ASSEMPLVGYTGELF

v_call: TRBV2
cdr3_length: 10
j_call: TRBJ2-7
d_call: NA
cdr3_aa: ASSLRLYEQY

v_call: TRBV6-6
cdr3_length: 9
j_call: TRBJ2-7
d_call: NA
cdr3_aa: ASRWTYEQY

v_call: TRBV27
cdr3_length: 17
j_call: TRBJ2-3
d_call: TRBD2
cdr3_aa: ASSFSKREGRAGTDTQY

v_call: TRBV25-1
cdr3_length: 13
j_call: TRBJ2-2
d_call: NA
cdr3_aa: ASSGYGVNTGELF

v_call: TRBV9
cdr3_length: 12
j_call: TRBJ1-5
d_call: NA
cdr3_aa: ASSVGVGNQPQH

v_call: TRBV7-3
cdr3_length: 13
j_call: TRBJ2-3
d_call: NA
cdr3_aa: ASSPEAGPTDTQY

v_call: TRBV11-2
cdr3_length: 11
j_call: TRBJ2-1
d_call: NA
cdr3_aa: ASSQSLYNEQF

v_call: TRBV5-1
cdr3_length: 14
j_call: TRBJ1-2
d_call: NA
cdr3_aa: ASSFGGGRENYGYT

v_call: TRBV14
cdr3_length: 13
j_call: TRBJ2-3
d_call: NA
cdr3_aa: ASSQDLRGADTQY

v_call: TRBV20-1
cdr3_length: 9
j_call: TRBJ2-7
d_call: NA
cdr3_aa: SARDHYEQY

v_call: TRBV20-1
cdr3_length: 9
j_call: TRBJ2-5
d_call: NA
cdr3_aa: SARGGETQY

v_call: TRBV6-1
cdr3_length: 13
j_call: TRBJ1-5
d_call: NA
cdr3_aa: ASSEGVFSNQPQH

v_call: TRBV5-6
cdr3_length: 14
j_call: TRBJ2-1
d_call: NA
cdr3_aa: ASSPIARSSYNEQF

v_call: TRBV5-1
cdr3_length: 13
j_call: TRBJ1-2
d_call: NA
cdr3_aa: ASSLESPAINGYT

v_call: TRBV7-2
cdr3_length: 13
j_call: TRBJ1-4
d_call: TRBD1
cdr3_aa: ASSLDIGTGRRLF

v_call: TRBV7-2
cdr3_length: 12
j_call: TRBJ2-1
d_call: TRBD2
cdr3_aa: ASSRGRGYNEQF

v_call: TRBV10-3
cdr3_length: 14
j_call: TRBJ1-2
d_call: TRBD1
cdr3_aa: AISANPGQGADGYT

v_call: TRBV5-6
cdr3_length: 14
j_call: TRBJ2-7
d_call: NA
cdr3_aa: ASSPAGVGTSYEQY

v_call: TRBV5-4
cdr3_length: 13
j_call: TRBJ1-1
d_call: TRBD1
cdr3_aa: ASSIGQGVYTEAF

v_call: TRBV11-3
cdr3_length: 11
j_call: TRBJ2-7
d_call: TRBD2
cdr3_aa: ASSLDGGNEQY

v_call: TRBV13
cdr3_length: 13
j_call: TRBJ2-5
d_call: NA
cdr3_aa: ASSTYRDLKETQY

v_call: TRBV5-1
cdr3_length: 16
j_call: TRBJ2-3
d_call: NA
cdr3_aa: ASSLTGSGLTSTDTQY

v_call: TRBV5-4
cdr3_length: 13
j_call: TRBJ2-3
d_call: TRBD2
cdr3_aa: ASTTRTSGTDTQY

v_call: TRBV19
cdr3_length: 10
j_call: TRBJ2-1
d_call: NA
cdr3_aa: ATRLSPNEQF